Each of the 13 T cell receptor beta chains below was sequenced from the same sample in a study of T cell responses to AZD1222 COVID-19 vaccine. Assay used: immunoSEQ multiplex PCR; TCRdb lists only in-frame clones, some missing. The table lists 70,000 or so clones, around 79% of them singletons, with approximately 23% in the top ten. This specimen consisted of peripheral blood, obtained on day 0 of MenACWY control vaccination. The receptor set was obtained from an adult in good health.

The chain is built from TRBV5-1 and TRBJ1-1; D might be TRBD1 (5 bases). V was cut by 6 bases and J by 4 bases, with 16 bases left in between. The CDR3 is 14 amino acids. In germline, CDR1 is SGHRS, CDR2 YFSETQ. CDR3 residues: CASTPGGLGTEAFF. The CDR3 nucleotides read TGCGCCAGCACCCCGGGGGGTTTGGGCACTGAAGCTTTCTTT.

This clone was seen only a few times. CDR3 protein: CASSTGARGYTF. CDR3 sequence (DNA): TGTGCCAGCAGCACAGGGGCCAGGGGCTACACCTTC. V is TRBV13 and J is TRBJ1-2; TRBD1 aligns across 7 bases. The germline gives CDR1 PRHDT, CDR2 FYEKMQ (reference sequence). V shed 5 bases and J 8 bases; nucleotides not matched to a gene: 5. The CDR3 contains 12 residues.

In this sample, this clone turned up a few times. The gene calls are TRBV20-1 and TRBJ2-1; 12 bases agree with TRBD2. The CDR3 is made up of 14 amino acids. Germline V gives CDR1 DFQATT, CDR2 SNEGSKA (reference sequence). Trimming cost V 3 bases and J 8 bases; bases outside gene matches: 5. CDR3 residues: CSASPSGGAYEQFF. The CDR3 region has the DNA TGCAGTGCTAGTCCTAGCGGGGGGGCCTATGAGCAGTTCTTC.

This clone has a handful of counts. The chain employs TRBV5-1 and TRBJ2-7, with 8 bases that match TRBD1. The CDR3 has 15 residues. V was pared by 4 bases and J by 0 bases, with 6 bases of the junction left unmatched. Germline CDR1 reads SGHRS; CDR2 reads YFSETQ. The DNA for the CDR3 is TGCGCCAGCAGCCCGAGACAGGGGAGCTCCTACGAGCAGTACTTC. This codes for CASSPRQGSSYEQYF. Full variable domain (rest looked up from reference TRBV5-1 and TRBJ2-7): KAGVTQTPRYLIKTRGQQVTLSCSPISGHRSVSWYQQTPGQGLQFLFEYFSETQRNKGNFPGRFSGRQFSNSRSEMNVSTLELGDSALYLCASSPRQGSSYEQYFGPGTRLTVT.

The CDR3 loop is CASRGEAVNSPLHF. The CDR3 nucleotides read TGTGCCAGCAGGGGTGAGGCTGTCAATTCACCCCTCCACTTT. The chain joins TRBV28 to TRBJ1-6, with D unclear. V gave up 6 bases and J gave up 7 bases, with 13 bases separating them. CDR1 and CDR2 from the germline V gene are MDHEN and SYDVKM. The CDR3 runs 14 residues. The complete variable domain, with remaining parts taken from reference TRBV28 and TRBJ1-6, reads DVKVTQSSRYLVKRTGEKVFLECVQDMDHENMFWYRQDPGLGLRLIYFSYDVKMKEKGDIPEGYSVSREKKERFSLILESASTNQTSMYLCASRGEAVNSPLHFGNGTRLTVT.

This chain joins TRBV5-1 and TRBJ1-4; D remains unclear. The CDR3 has 13 amino acids. The V end lost 2 bases, the J end lost 8 bases, and 10 bases lay between the germline ends. Germline CDR1 is SGHRS and CDR2 is YFSETQ. This CDR3 is CASSLELREKLFF. The CDR3 region has the DNA TGCGCCAGCAGCTTAGAGTTACGAGAAAAACTGTTTTTT.

The CDR3 region is CASSLVPASPLGVLTF. The DNA for the CDR3 is TGTGCCAGCAGCTTGGTTCCAGCCAGTCCCCTAGGCGTCCTGACTTTC. The chain links TRBV5-5 to TRBJ2-6; no firm D call. Trimming removed 0 bases from V and 12 bases from J, with 19 bases in between. The CDR3 length is 16 residues. From germline, CDR1 is SGHKS and CDR2 YYEKEE (reference sequence).

V is TRBV30 and J is TRBJ1-1; maybe TRBD1 (5 bases). Trimming left V 6 bases short and J 5 bases short, with 19 bases between. The CDR3 runs 14 residues. Per germline, CDR1 GTSNPN and CDR2 SVGIG (reference sequence). This CDR3 reads CACTKWGGDTEAFF. CDR3 DNA: TGTGCCTGCACTAAGTGGGGAGGGGATACTGAAGCTTTCTTT.

The V and J genes are TRBV6-1 and TRBJ1-5; D is unresolved. The CDR3 totals 18 residues. The germline CDR1 and CDR2 sequences are MNHNS and SASEGT. Trimming left V 0 bases short and J 5 bases short, with 20 bases between. The DNA for the CDR3 is TGTGCCAGCAGTGAAGCCCCTGGTTTGATGAAAGTGGATCAGCCCCAGCATTTT. This gives the protein CASSEAPGLMKVDQPQHF.

This clone has only a few counts. This chain's CDR3 is CASSYSARSEAFF. CDR3 coding DNA: TGTGCCAGCAGTTACTCGGCCCGGTCTGAAGCTTTCTTT. The chain has TRBV6-5 and TRBJ1-1, with D unresolved. The CDR3 is 13 residues long. Trimming left V 0 bases short and J 6 bases short, with 8 bases between. Germline-derived CDR1 and CDR2 are MNHEY and SVGAGI.

The chain couples TRBV11-2 to TRBJ2-3; D is uncertain. The ends were cut back, 4 bases at V and 7 bases at J, with 9 bases in the middle. Germline V gives CDR1 SGHAT, CDR2 FQNNGV. The CDR3 length is 12 residues. CDR3 in amino acids: CASSSLWNTQYF. The CDR3 region has the DNA TGTGCCAGCAGCTCCCTCTGGAATACGCAGTATTTT.

The chain recombines TRBV9 with TRBJ1-1; 7 bases fit TRBD1. The CDR3 covers 13 residues. V lost 2 bases, J lost 9 bases, and 7 bases stayed unmatched. The germline gives CDR1 SGDLS, CDR2 YYNGEE. Here the CDR3 reads CASSVDGDSQAFF. Written as DNA, the CDR3 is TGTGCCAGCAGCGTCGATGGGGACAGCCAAGCTTTCTTT. Combining the CDR3 with reference TRBV9 and TRBJ1-1 gives the whole variable domain DSGVTQTPKHLITATGQRVTLRCSPRSGDLSVYWYQQSLDQGLQFLIQYYNGEERAKGNILERFSAQQFPDLHSELNLSSLELGDSALYFCASSVDGDSQAFFGQGTRLTVV.

DNA of the CDR3: TGTGCCTTATCAGGGGAAGCTAACACTGAAGCTTTCTTT. It encodes CALSGEANTEAFF. The V gene is TRBV24-1, the J gene TRBJ1-1; tentatively, D is TRBD1 (6 bases). V lost 12 bases and J 2 bases, leaving 15 bases between the germline ends. The CDR3 is 13 residues long. Germline CDR1 KGHDR, CDR2 SFDVKD.